These 3 T cell receptor beta chains originate from one sample sequenced in a study of spatial heterogeneity in lung cancer. Time point noted: sample taken at primary tumor resection. Extraction of whole RNA from tumor, nontumor lung or frozen PBMC preceded unsorted sequencing. TCRdb analysed the 5' RACE reads with MiXCR anew, one entry per CDR3 protein. Counted here are nearly 15,000 distinct CDR3 sequences, 7% to 9% occurring once; the ten biggest clones make up roughly 34%. The sequenced sample was PBMCs, obtained at surgery. The source of these receptors is a female donor with early-stage non-small cell lung cancer.

There are many counts of this clonotype. The rearrangement links TRBV27 to TRBJ1-2; D is unclear. Per germline, CDR1 MNHEY and CDR2 SMNVEV (reference sequence). V dropped 4 bases and J dropped 4 bases, with 19 bases sitting between them. CDR3 length: 16 residues. Here the CDR3 DNA reads TGTGCCAGCAGTTCGACCCGTTGGGCGGGGAGCTATGGCTACACCTTC. Amino acid sequence: CASSSTRWAGSYGYTF.

This clonotype appeared many times. CDR3 nucleotides: TGTGCCAGTTTCGCGCCGATAGCTAGCTCCATCTACAATGAGCAGTTCTTC. This gives the protein CASFAPIASSIYNEQFF. The chain carries TRBV21-1 and TRBJ2-1; the table's D call, TRBD2, was not checked against the DNA. TRBV21-1 is tagged as a pseudogene. This CDR3 is 17 amino acids long.

This clonotype was seen many times. The V and J genes are TRBV24-1 and TRBJ2-7; D gene ambiguous. The V and J ends lost 6 bases and 5 bases respectively, with 13 bases between them. Germline CDR1 is KGHDR and CDR2 is SFDVKD. The CDR3 is 13 amino acids. The CDR3 DNA reads TGTGCCACCAGTTCAGGAATGTCGGACGAGCAGTACTTC. Protein: CATSSGMSDEQYF.